Listed below are T cell receptor beta chains from one sample, sequenced in a study of molecular identifiers for immune sequencing clone quantification. From the PCR reads, TCRdb called clonotypes with MiXCR, one entry per CDR3 protein. The data hold 600,000 to 650,000 distinct CDR3 sequences, with 15% to 20% observed a single time. The sequenced sample was naive CD8+ T cells from blood, with Jurkat cell RNA spiked in. These receptors all stem from a human donor in good health. Some libraries in this study had Jurkat cell RNA spiked in. Both conserved end residues are part of each CDR3. D genes are given only for firm matches. Clone size appears in some rows only: once, few, many, or a class for an expanded clone.

>TRBD1|TRBV27|TRBJ1-4|.
TGTGCCAGCAGTTTCACAGGGGGGACGGGAAAACTGTTTTTT
CASSFTGGTGKLFF
>.|TRBV19|TRBJ1-5|few
TGTGCCAGTAGTGTTTTATTTTCGGGTAGCAATCAGCCCCAGCATTTT
CASSVLFSGSNQPQHF
>TRBD1|TRBV9|TRBJ2-7|.
TGTGCCAGCAGCGTAGGGGGTCAGGGGGCGAGCGAGCAGTACTTC
CASSVGGQGASEQYF
>.|TRBV30|TRBJ1-1|.
TGTGCCTGGAAGGCGCCACAGGGACCCTACACTGAAGCTTTCTTT
CAWKAPQGPYTEAFF
>TRBD2|TRBV14|TRBJ2-7|many
TGTGCCAGCAGCCCTGGACTAGCGGGGAGACTTGGGGAGCAGTACTTC
CASSPGLAGRLGEQYF
>.|TRBV12-3/TRBV12-4|TRBJ2-3|many
TGTGCCAGCAGTTTATCCGTACCGACAGATACGCAGTATTTT
CASSLSVPTDTQYF
>.|TRBV28|TRBJ2-4|many
TGTGCCAGCAGTCCTCGACAGACCCTAGCCAAAAACATTCAGTACTTC
CASSPRQTLAKNIQYF
>TRBD1|TRBV2|TRBJ2-5|many
TGTGCCAGCAGTGAACTGGGACAGGGTGGCCAAGAGACCCAGTACTTC
CASSELGQGGQETQYF
>TRBD1|TRBV28|TRBJ1-2|many
TGTGCCAGCAGTCCGGGACAGGAAAGAAACTATGGCTACACCTTC
CASSPGQERNYGYTF
>TRBD2|TRBV20-1|TRBJ2-3|many
TGCAGTGCTAGAGATCCACTAGCGGGGGGGCCCCACACAGATACGCAGTATTTT
CSARDPLAGGPHTDTQYF
>TRBD1|TRBV13|TRBJ1-2|.
TGTGCCAGCAGCTTGAAGGGACAGGGGGCGAGGAATGGCTACACCTTC
CASSLKGQGARNGYTF
>TRBD1|TRBV9|TRBJ2-7|few
TGTGCCAGCAGCCCCTCGTCCGGGACAGTTGTCGAGCAGTACTTC
CASSPSSGTVVEQYF
>.|TRBV23-1|TRBJ2-5|few
TGCGCCAGCAGTCAAAGGCTCTGGCGAGAGACCCAGTACTTC
CASSQRLWRETQYF
>.|TRBV4-3|TRBJ2-7|many
TGCGCCAGCAGCCAAGGGATTAAGGGGCACGAGCAGTACTTC
CASSQGIKGHEQYF
>.|TRBV24-1|TRBJ2-3|many
TGTGCCACCGGAGGAGAAGACACAGATACGCAGTATTTT
CATGGEDTDTQYF
>.|TRBV29-1|TRBJ2-5|many
TGCAGCGTTGCTCCCGCGGGGCTAGAGACCCAGTACTTC
CSVAPAGLETQYF
>TRBD1|TRBV5-4|TRBJ1-1|many
TGTGCCAGCAGCTTGTCGGGACAGGGCCCAGAAACGGGCACTGAAGCTTTCTTT
CASSLSGQGPETGTEAFF
>.|TRBV19|TRBJ2-2|.
TGTGCCAGTGGGGAGAACGGGGAGCTGTTTTTT
CASGENGELFF
>.|TRBV19|TRBJ2-7|many
TGTGCCAGTAGTGCCGGGACCGTCCCTTCCTACGAGCAGTACTTC
CASSAGTVPSYEQYF
>.|TRBV4-1|TRBJ1-2|many
TGCGCCAGCAGCCTTGCGCCACAAGCTAACTATGGCTACACCTTC
CASSLAPQANYGYTF
>.|TRBV15|TRBJ2-3|many
TGTGCCACCAGCAGAGATCTCGCGGGGACGGATACGCAGTATTTT
CATSRDLAGTDTQYF
>TRBD2|TRBV7-9|TRBJ2-7|many
TGTGCCAGCAGCCCAGGACTAGCGGGGGGGCCTTTTCACGAGCAGTACTTC
CASSPGLAGGPFHEQYF
>.|TRBV9|TRBJ2-7|many
TGTGCCAGCAGCCCGGGGGGCCTACCCTCCTACGAGCAGTACTTC
CASSPGGLPSYEQYF
>TRBD1|TRBV11-2|TRBJ1-1|many
TGTGCCACCAACGATAGGGGGACAGGGCTAGCTGAAGCTTTCTTT
CATNDRGTGLAEAFF
>TRBD1|TRBV10-3|TRBJ1-2|.
TGTGCCATCAGTGAGCCACCATTTGAGGCCGGGACAGAGGATGGCTACACCTTC
CAISEPPFEAGTEDGYTF
>.|TRBV12-3/TRBV12-4|TRBJ1-5|.
TGTGCCAGCACCGTCGAAGGGAACAATCAGCCCCAGCATTTT
CASTVEGNNQPQHF
>.|TRBV21-1|TRBJ2-5|few
TGTGCCAGCAGCAAAGGATGGCAGGGGGGGTTCCAAGAGACCCAGTACTTC
CASSKGWQGGFQETQYF
>TRBD1|TRBV4-1|TRBJ2-3|.
TGCGCCAGCAGCCAAGATCTTCAGGGCAGGGGGCCCACAGATACGCAGTATTTT
CASSQDLQGRGPTDTQYF
>TRBD2|TRBV20-1|TRBJ2-5|many
TGCAGTGCTAGGAGGCGGGGGGGCCGTGAGACCCAGTACTTC
CSARRRGGRETQYF
>.|TRBV20-1|TRBJ1-1|many
TGCAGTACCCCGTGGGGGCGCAGGTTGGGAAACACTGAAGCTTTCTTT
CSTPWGRRLGNTEAFF